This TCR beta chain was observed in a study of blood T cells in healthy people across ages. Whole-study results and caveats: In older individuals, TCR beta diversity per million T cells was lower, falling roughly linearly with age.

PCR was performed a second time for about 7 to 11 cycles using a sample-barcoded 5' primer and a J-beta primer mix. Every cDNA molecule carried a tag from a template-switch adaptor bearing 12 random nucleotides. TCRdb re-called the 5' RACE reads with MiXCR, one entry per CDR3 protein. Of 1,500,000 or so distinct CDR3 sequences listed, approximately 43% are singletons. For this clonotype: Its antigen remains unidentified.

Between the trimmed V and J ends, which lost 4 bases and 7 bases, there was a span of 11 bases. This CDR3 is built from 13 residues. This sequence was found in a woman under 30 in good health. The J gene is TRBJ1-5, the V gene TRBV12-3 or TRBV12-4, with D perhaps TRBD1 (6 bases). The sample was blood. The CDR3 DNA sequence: TGTGCCAGCAGTTCAGATGACAGGCAGCCCCAGCATTTT. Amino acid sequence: CASSSDDRQPQHF.